This T cell receptor (beta chain) was captured by sequencing in a study of CD8+ T cells in alopecia areata. Following RNA extraction, reverse transcription yielded cDNA that acted as the sequencing template. Only in-frame clones appear in the TCRdb table, and some are missing; sequencing was by immunoSEQ multiplex PCR. The data contain about 110,000 clones, almost 60% of them seen just once; the ten biggest clones take up 20%. This clone has a handful of counts. The CDR3 is 13 amino acids. Trimming cost V 10 bases and J 0 bases, with 10 bases left between them. The germline V gene encodes CDR1 ENHRY and CDR2 SYGVKD.

Sequenced material: CD8+ T cells sorted from blood. The V gene is TRBV10-3, the J gene TRBJ1-3; D unclear. The source of this sequence is a human donor in good health. CDR3 bases: TGTGCCAGCGGGTCGAGCTCTGGAAACACCATATATTTT. Translating it yields CASGSSSGNTIYF.